The clone carrying this T cell receptor (beta chain) occurred a few times. Its specificity is not known. Study-wide points: The larger cohort examined one V-J beta rearrangement, not whole repertoires. In terms of TCR gene usage, tumor memory CD4+ T cells clustered together with blood and lymph node memory CD4+ cells, as well as with lymph node naive CD4+ cells. Tumor Treg TCRs overlapped most with tumor naive CD4+ cells.

After constant-region reverse-primer amplification, full-length variable regions underwent semi-nested PCR with Nested Universal Primer A. TCRdb ran MiXCR on the 5' RACE reads and lists one entry per CDR3 protein. The table records approximately 58,000 distinct CDR3 sequences, roughly 25% of them present only once. Germline CDR1 is MDHEN and CDR2 is SYDVKM. The CDR3 sequence is 14 residues long. V gave up 5 bases and J gave up 7 bases, with 12 bases separating them. Treg sorting used a CD4+CD25+CD127-/low gate. Sample: tumor-infiltrating Tregs sorted from the breast tumor. V usage is TRBV28 and J usage is TRBJ1-6, with D hard to call. This receptor was obtained from a female donor with breast cancer. Here the CDR3 reads CASSLVPENSPLHF. DNA of the CDR3: TGTGCCAGCAGTCTAGTTCCTGAAAATTCACCCCTCCACTTT.